These 10 T cell receptor beta chains came from one sample sequenced in a study of T cell repertoires in aging, cancer and after chemotherapy. TCR beta rearrangements were amplified from peripheral blood genomic DNA. Multiplex touch-down PCR with TRB-A/B primers amplified rearranged V-D-J TRB sequences. TCRdb reprocessed the multiplex PCR reads via MiXCR and lists one record per CDR3 protein. Of more than 2,000 distinct CDR3 sequences listed, roughly 25% are singletons. The material sequenced was blood. All receptors derive from a human donor with a solid tumor.

Relative to its sample, this clonotype is large (0.1 to 1%). The chain combines TRBV6-5 with TRBJ2-7; 12 bases map to TRBD1. CDR3 length: 16 residues. The ends lost 5 bases at V and 6 bases at J; junction bases unmatched: 11. Looked up from germline, CDR1 is MNHEY and CDR2 is SVGAGI. The CDR3 bases are TGTGCCAGCAGTCCACTCCCGGGACAGGGGGCGGGCGAGCAGTACTTC. Translated: CASSPLPGQGAGEQYF.

The V call is TRBV19, the J call TRBJ2-3, with D perhaps TRBD2 (6 bases). The length of the CDR3 is 17 residues. The V end was cut by 8 bases, the J end by 6 bases, with 27 bases between. The germline gives CDR1 LNHDA, CDR2 SQIVND (reference sequence). The CDR3 bases are TGTGCCAGTTCAGCGGGCAGTCCCGGATCCCTGATTGATACGCAGTATTTT. This encodes CASSAGSPGSLIDTQYF.

This clonotype was observed a handful of times. The chain carries TRBV5-1 and TRBJ2-3, with D unclear. Germline CDR1 and CDR2: SGHRS and YFSETQ. The CDR3 length is 13 residues. Between the trimmed V and J ends, which lost 0 bases and 6 bases, there was a span of 8 bases. The CDR3 nucleotides read TGCGCCAGCAGCTTGGGGCATGGTGATACGCAGTATTTT. Its translation: CASSLGHGDTQYF.

The gene calls are TRBV19 and TRBJ1-5; unclear D gene. The CDR3 runs to 14 residues. Germline V gives CDR1 LNHDA, CDR2 SQIVND (reference sequence). The germline V and J ends were trimmed by 5 bases and 2 bases, with 10 bases remaining between them. The CDR3 here is CASSPGRRNQPQHF. For the CDR3, the DNA is TGTGCCAGTAGTCCCGGGCGCCGCAATCAGCCCCAGCATTTT.

This clonotype is medium-sized (0.01 to 0.1%) within its sample. This chain joins TRBV4-1 and TRBJ2-3, with TRBD2 matching over 10 bases. The CDR3 contains 17 residues. V gave up 1 base and J gave up 3 bases; unmatched junction bases: 7. Germline V gene data show CDR1 as MGHRA and CDR2 as YSYEKL. The CDR3: CASSQVYEREGTDTQYF. In DNA form, the CDR3 reads TGCGCCAGCAGCCAAGTTTACGAGCGGGAGGGTACAGATACGCAGTATTTT.

This clonotype qualifies as medium-sized. This chain uses TRBV27 with TRBJ1-4, with D possibly TRBD1 on 5 matching bases. Germline V CDR1 and CDR2: MNHEY, SMNVEV (reference sequence). The CDR3 length is 15 residues. Trimming shortened V by 4 bases and J by 4 bases, and 13 bases separated the two germline ends. The CDR3, as DNA: TGTGCCAGCAGTTCCCGTCGGGGGTTTAATGAAAAACTGTTTTTT. Encoded protein: CASSSRRGFNEKLFF. Based on the CDR3 plus reference TRBV27 and TRBJ1-4, the full variable domain is EAQVTQNPRYLITVTGKKLTVTCSQNMNHEYMSWYRQDPGLGLRQIYYSMNVEVTDKGDVPEGYKVSRKEKRNFPLILESPSPNQTSLYFCASSSRRGFNEKLFFGSGTQLSVL.

The J gene is TRBJ1-2, the V gene TRBV5-6; D possibly corresponds to TRBD1 (6 bases). With 4 bases removed from V and 1 base from J, the gap between germline ends came to 11 bases. There are 14 residues in the CDR3. Germline CDR1 is SGHDT and CDR2 is YYEEEE. CDR3 coding DNA: TGTGCCAGCAGCATGACAGGAAATAACTATGGCTACACCTTC. Translated, it gives CASSMTGNNYGYTF.

This clonotype is medium-sized in the sample. This chain joins TRBV6-2 or TRBV6-3 and TRBJ2-1, with D maybe TRBD1 (5 bases). The CDR3 consists of 13 residues. Between the trimmed V and J ends, which lost 4 bases and 6 bases, there was a span of 10 bases. CDR1 is MNHEY and CDR2 is SVGEGT in the germline V gene. The CDR3 spells CASSSTERNEQFF. Here the CDR3 DNA reads TGTGCCAGCAGTTCGACAGAACGCAATGAGCAGTTCTTC.

Concerning this clonotype itself: Given a much more abundant clone one base away, this may be a read error. The CDR3 nucleotides are TGCAGTGTTAGGGACAGACGTAATGAAAAACTGTTTTTT. This encodes CSVRDRRNEKLFF. The J gene is TRBJ1-4, the V gene TRBV20-1; 7 positions agree with TRBD1. V was pared by 7 bases and J by 4 bases, with 6 bases of the junction left unmatched. Per germline, CDR1 DFQATT and CDR2 SNEGSKA (reference sequence). This CDR3 spans 13 amino acids.

The V call is TRBV4-1, the J call TRBJ2-7, with D tentatively TRBD1 (6 bases). Germline CDR1 and CDR2: MGHRA and YSYEKL. V was trimmed by 1 base and J by 0 bases, leaving 16 bases between them. The CDR3 has 17 residues. The CDR3 protein is CASSQGGRGRTSYEQYF. CDR3 nucleotide sequence: TGCGCCAGCAGCCAAGGGGGGCGTGGGAGAACCTCCTACGAGCAGTACTTC.